The clone carrying this T cell receptor beta chain was recorded many times. Its matching antigen is unknown. These data are taken from a study of T cells in Graves' hyperthyroidism and ophthalmopathy. Amplified TCR beta CDR3 regions came from RNA transcripts. The HTBI primer set served for first-round RT-PCR of the TCR CDR3. TCRdb fed the multiplex PCR reads into MiXCR, producing one record per CDR3 protein. The repertoire holds about 500,000 distinct CDR3 sequences, with approximately 14% as singletons. Germline lookup yields CDR1 SGHTA and CDR2 FQGTGA. This CDR3 is built from 13 residues. V dropped 4 bases and J dropped 3 bases, with 10 bases sitting between them. Overall study findings and caveats: Most clonotypes expanded in thyroid above 0.001 were likewise present in blood.

Aged 18 to 65, the patients had hyperthyroidism that was newly diagnosed and had lasted under 2 months. It was uncontrolled infection, other autoimmune disease, pregnancy or lactation that excluded patients. This receptor was obtained from a woman in her late teens or twenties with Graves' hyperthyroidism. Sequencing was performed on blood. The V gene is TRBV7-3, the J gene TRBJ2-7; D is uncertain. The CDR3 region is CASSSDPSYEQYF. CDR3 DNA sequence: TGTGCCAGCAGCTCGGACCCCAGCTACGAGCAGTACTTC.